Following are 27 T cell receptor beta chains from one sample sequenced in a study of blood T cells in healthy people across ages. The use of a sample-barcoded 5' primer and a J-beta primer mix characterized a second PCR of about 7 to 12 cycles. TCRdb itself ran the 5' RACE reads through MiXCR, one entry per CDR3 protein. The sample carries some 900,000 distinct CDR3 sequences, approximately 49% recorded once. Sequencing input: blood. The receptors were sampled from a man aged 25-40 years in good health.

Only a few counts were recorded for this clonotype. The chain uses TRBV28 and TRBJ2-4; weak D call: TRBD2 (6 bases). The CDR3 sequence is 14 residues long. V was cut by 10 bases and J by 0 bases, with 13 bases left in between. Germline CDR1 is MDHEN and CDR2 is SYDVKM. As DNA, the CDR3 is TGTGCCACATTCCAGGGACTAGCCAAAAACATTCAGTACTTC. Its translation: CATFQGLAKNIQYF.

This clonotype was counted between two and nine times. The V gene is TRBV4-1, the J gene TRBJ2-1; D ambiguous. V was trimmed by 0 bases and J by 4 bases, leaving 4 bases between them. The CDR3 spans 13 residues. Germline V lookup: CDR1 MGHRA, CDR2 YSYEKL. The CDR3 nucleotides read TGCGCCAGCAGCCAAGATATGTACAATGAGCAGTTCTTC. Translation: CASSQDMYNEQFF.

Written as DNA, the CDR3 is TGTGCCAGCAGTTTATGGAACAGGGGGGGAGTTACGCAGTATTTT. Translating gives CASSLWNRGGVTQYF. The chain links TRBV27 to TRBJ2-3; D might be TRBD1 (8 bases). CDR1 and CDR2 (germline): MNHEY, SMNVEV (reference sequence). Deletions cut 1 base from V and 8 bases from J, with 16 bases between. The CDR3 has 15 residues.

This clonotype was seen repeatedly, ten times or more. The chain recombines TRBV3-1 with TRBJ2-5; D ambiguous. The CDR3 consists of 11 residues. V was pared by 1 base and J by 7 bases, with 4 bases between. Looked up from germline, CDR1 is LGHDT and CDR2 is YNNKEL (reference sequence). The CDR3 here is CASSQGATQYF. CDR3 nucleotide sequence: TGTGCCAGCAGCCAAGGAGCGACCCAGTACTTC.

The chain couples TRBV25-1 to TRBJ2-3, with D possibly matching TRBD1 (5 bases). This CDR3 spans 15 amino acids. Germline V lookup: CDR1 MGHDK, CDR2 SYGVNS. Trimming removed 3 bases from V and 1 base from J, with 11 bases in between. The CDR3 coding sequence is TGTGCCAGCAGTGATCTTGCACAGGGCACAGATACGCAGTATTTT. Translated: CASSDLAQGTDTQYF.

The rearrangement joins TRBV5-1 to TRBJ2-3; weak D call: TRBD2 (5 bases). From germline, CDR1 is SGHRS and CDR2 YFSETQ. CDR3 length: 18 residues. V was clipped by 0 bases and J by 2 bases, with 19 bases between them. This CDR3 reads CASSLARVGLEITDTQYF. The CDR3, as DNA: TGCGCCAGCAGCTTGGCCCGCGTCGGACTGGAGATCACAGATACGCAGTATTTT.

This clonotype has more than one count but fewer than ten. The junction differs from germline at one of its ends, possibly a read error. This chain uses TRBV9 with TRBJ2-6; perhaps TRBD2 as D (5 bases). The CDR3 consists of 15 residues. Germline V gives CDR1 SGDLS, CDR2 YYNGEE. CDR3 sequence reads: CASSVGSSGANVLTF. CDR3 nucleotides: TGCGCCAGCAGCGTAGGGAGTTCGGGGGCCAACGTCCTGACTTTC.

This sequence joins TRBV7-3 and TRBJ2-1; D assignment may be TRBD1 or TRBD2 (5 bases each). V lost 5 bases to trimming and J lost 5 bases, with 10 bases between them. The germline V gene has CDR1 SGHTA and CDR2 FQGTGA. This CDR3 is 13 amino acids long. The CDR3 region has the DNA TGTGCCAGCAGCCCGTGGGGGAACAATGAGCAGTTCTTC. It codes for CASSPWGNNEQFF.

J is TRBJ2-4 and V is TRBV5-1, with D possibly being TRBD1 or TRBD2 (5 bases each). The DNA end favors TRBJ2-7, so the J call may be wrong. The length of the CDR3 is 15 residues. Germline assignment: CDR1 SGHRS and CDR2 YFSETQ. The CDR3 is CASSWDGTVNYEQYF. The CDR3 DNA sequence: TGCGCCAGCAGCTGGGACGGGACGGTAAATTACGAGCAGTACTTC.

The chain links TRBV7-2 to TRBJ2-7, with D maybe TRBD1 (5 bases). The ends were cut back, 5 bases at V and 7 bases at J, with 15 bases in the middle. The CDR3 totals 13 residues. Germline CDR1 is SGHTA and CDR2 is FQGNSA. DNA of the CDR3: TGTGCCAGCAGCCCCCCTGGGGCCAATGAGCAGTACTTC. This sequence encodes CASSPPGANEQYF.

CDR3 coding DNA: TGTGCCAGCAGCATTGGAGACTACGAGCAGTACTTC. Its translation: CASSIGDYEQYF. This chain links TRBV7-9 with TRBJ2-7; D remains ambiguous. V was trimmed by 5 bases and J by 3 bases, leaving 8 bases between them. Germline CDR1 and CDR2: SEHNR and FQNEAQ (reference sequence). The CDR3 length is 12 residues.

The V and J genes are TRBV10-3 and TRBJ2-3, with 9 bases identical to TRBD2. The CDR3 is made up of 16 amino acids. Germline CDR1 is ENHRY and CDR2 is SYGVKD. The V gene end was trimmed by 2 bases and the J gene end by 2 bases; junction bases not matched to a gene: 5. CDR3 region: CAISEGLAGTTDTQYF. The CDR3 bases are TGTGCCATCAGTGAGGGCCTAGCGGGGACCACAGATACGCAGTATTTT.

The V gene is TRBV27, the J gene TRBJ2-1; 7 positions match TRBD2. CDR1 and CDR2 from the germline V gene are MNHEY and SMNVEV (reference sequence). J was trimmed by 5 bases and V by 7 bases; bases with no gene match: 8. The CDR3 loop spans 14 amino acids. The DNA of the CDR3 is TGTGCCAGCACCCCGGCGGGGACTAACAATGAGCAGTTCTTC. Protein product: CASTPAGTNNEQFF.

Regarding this clonotype: One end of the junction does not line up with germline, which may come from a read error. This rearrangement joins TRBV12-3 or TRBV12-4 to TRBJ1-2; D unresolved. There are 12 residues in the CDR3. The CDR3 reads CASSLGFYGYNF. The CDR3 coding sequence is TGTGCCAGCAGTTTAGGGTTCTATGGCTACAACTTC.

This clonotype showed up many times. The V and J genes are TRBV4-2 and TRBJ1-2; D possibly corresponds to TRBD1 (5 bases). The CDR3 totals 13 residues. Looked up from germline, CDR1 is LGHNA and CDR2 is YNFKEQ. Trimming removed 5 bases at V and 4 bases at J, with 11 bases between. The CDR3 DNA reads TGTGCCAGCAGCTCAACAGGAACCTATGGCTACACCTTC. This codes for CASSSTGTYGYTF.

The chain is built from TRBV4-1 and TRBJ2-7, with a possible D match to TRBD2 (5 bases). CDR3 length equals 15 residues. CDR1 and CDR2 from the germline V gene are MGHRA and YSYEKL. Trimming cost V 1 base and J 0 bases, with 10 bases left between them. The CDR3 sequence is CASSQAHGVSYEQYF. CDR3 nucleotide sequence: TGCGCCAGCAGCCAAGCCCACGGGGTCTCCTACGAGCAGTACTTC.

There are a few counts of this clonotype. The chain has TRBV7-2 and TRBJ2-7, with D uncertain. The last part of the DNA fits TRBJ2-5 better; the J call may be wrong. The germline V gene encodes CDR1 SGHTA and CDR2 FQGNSA. The CDR3 contains 13 residues. The CDR3 region is CASSLASVETQYF. As DNA, the CDR3 is TGTGCCAGCAGCTTAGCTTCCGTGGAGACCCAGTACTTC.

The chain recombines TRBV5-1 with TRBJ2-7; D is ambiguous. CDR1 is SGHRS, CDR2 YFSETQ, per germline. The CDR3 is made up of 14 amino acids. Deletions cut 0 bases from V and 6 bases from J, with 13 bases between. The CDR3 reads CASSLGGKSLEQYF. DNA for the CDR3: TGCGCCAGCAGCTTGGGTGGGAAGTCGCTCGAGCAGTACTTC.

This chain joins TRBV7-8 and TRBJ2-7; 13 bases are shared with TRBD2. The CDR3 consists of 16 residues. Germline V gives CDR1 SGHVS, CDR2 FQNEAQ. With V trimmed by 6 bases and J by 3 bases, 8 bases remained unmatched. CDR3 DNA sequence: TGTGCCAGCAGTCTCACCGGGACTAGCGGGAACTACGAGCAGTACTTC. Translation gives CASSLTGTSGNYEQYF.

The chain joins TRBV7-2 to TRBJ1-5; D possibly corresponds to TRBD1 (5 bases). Trimming removed 6 bases from V and 3 bases from J, with 15 bases in between. Looked up from germline, CDR1 is SGHTA and CDR2 is FQGNSA. CDR3 length equals 15 residues. The CDR3 region is CASSPQGNTNQPQHF. DNA for the CDR3: TGTGCCAGCAGTCCCCAGGGAAATACCAATCAGCCCCAGCATTTT.

To note about this clonotype: Sequence at one end of the junction differs from germline and may be a read error. This rearrangement joins TRBV7-3 to TRBJ2-7, with D perhaps being TRBD1 or TRBD2 (6 bases each). From germline, CDR1 is SGHTA and CDR2 FQGTGA. There are 17 residues in the CDR3. CDR3 nucleotide sequence: TGTGCCAGCACCTTAATAGGGGGGACGGATATTACCTACGAGCAGTACTTC. This translates into CASTLIGGTDITYEQYF. Full variable domain (outside the CDR3, taken from reference TRBV7-3 and TRBJ2-7): GAGVSQTPSNKVTEKGKYVELRCDPISGHTALYWYRQSLGQGPEFLIYFQGTGAADDSGLPNDRFFAVRPEGSVSTLKIQRTERGDSAVYLCASTLIGGTDITYEQYFGPGTRLTVT.

This clonotype has only a few counts. V and J are TRBV4-1 and TRBJ2-1, with 7 bases lining up with TRBD2. Germline V lookup: CDR1 MGHRA, CDR2 YSYEKL. This CDR3 has 15 residues. With 2 bases clipped from V and 8 bases from J, the junction kept 9 bases outside the gene matches. CDR3 loop: CASSQSEAGRDEQFF. For the CDR3, the DNA is TGCGCCAGCAGCCAAAGTGAAGCGGGGAGGGATGAGCAGTTCTTC.

This clonotype appeared a few times. V usage is TRBV5-1 and J usage is TRBJ1-5, with 7 positions matching TRBD1. The CDR3 consists of 15 residues. In germline, CDR1 is SGHRS, CDR2 YFSETQ. Trimming at V came to 4 bases and at J to 0 bases, leaving 4 bases not matched to a gene. CDR3 in amino acids: CASSRGTDSNQPQHF. The CDR3 nucleotides read TGCGCCAGCAGCCGCGGGACAGATAGCAATCAGCCCCAGCATTTT.

J is TRBJ2-1 and V is TRBV6-6; TRBD1 might be the D (5 bases). The CDR3 runs 12 residues. Trimming left V 6 bases short and J 7 bases short, with 10 bases between. CDR1 is MNHNY, CDR2 SVGAGI, per germline (reference sequence). CDR3 DNA: TGTGCCAGCAGGGGCAGGGAAAATGAGCAGTTCTTC. It codes for CASRGRENEQFF.

The rearrangement uses TRBV5-1 and TRBJ2-5, with D tentatively TRBD2 (6 bases). Germline V gene data show CDR1 as SGHRS and CDR2 as YFSETQ. V lost 7 bases to trimming and J lost 3 bases, with 16 bases between them. The CDR3 extends over 14 amino acids. CDR3 protein: CASQRGGTEETQYF. CDR3 bases: TGCGCCAGCCAGCGTGGGGGGACTGAAGAGACCCAGTACTTC. Full variable domain (rest looked up from reference TRBV5-1 and TRBJ2-5): KAGVTQTPRYLIKTRGQQVTLSCSPISGHRSVSWYQQTPGQGLQFLFEYFSETQRNKGNFPGRFSGRQFSNSRSEMNVSTLELGDSALYLCASQRGGTEETQYFGPGTRLLVL.

V usage is TRBV24-1 and J usage is TRBJ1-6, with unresolved D. The CDR3 is made up of 15 amino acids. The V gene's germline CDR1 is KGHDR and CDR2 SFDVKD. Trimming pared 4 bases from V and 6 bases from J, leaving 12 bases between. The CDR3 nucleotides read TGTGCCACCAGTGAAAGGACCGGGTCTAATTCACCCCTCCACTTT. Encoded protein: CATSERTGSNSPLHF.

This clonotype was counted between two and nine times. This chain uses TRBV20-1 with TRBJ2-1, with a weak D call TRBD2 (5 bases). Germline CDR1 is DFQATT and CDR2 is SNEGSKA (reference sequence). Trimming shortened V by 0 bases and J by 7 bases, and 19 bases separated the two germline ends. This CDR3 contains 16 residues. The CDR3 protein is CSARDITGSTRNEQFF. The CDR3 DNA reads TGCAGTGCTAGAGATATTACGGGGTCAACCAGGAATGAGCAGTTCTTC.